The present entry profiles one TCR beta chain with its context. This clonotype has a count of ten or more. Its recognized antigen is unknown. One base away there is no much larger clone; base qualities are not given. This sample is part of a study of blood T cells in healthy people across ages (dated by TCRdb to 2013 to 2016). In terms of the full investigation: Template switching captured roughly one uniquely barcoded TCR beta cDNA molecule per two T cells in model experiments. To avoid experimental bias, donors of different ages were randomly spread across the sequencing lanes. Donors were grouped into four age groups: young (average roughly 17 years), middle-aged (less than 40), aged (about 60) and long-lived (over 80). Age-related changes in TCR beta repertoire diversity were measured in the study by deep sequencing normalized with unique cDNA molecular identifiers. Using the same blood draw, the study looked at two additional independent replicas of 1 million unique cDNA reads for two donors, one aged 18 to 30 and the other aged 80 or older.

The CDR3 measures 14 amino acids from cysteine to phenylalanine. Of all the DNA, just the CDR3 is kept, 42 bases in frame from base 1. Sequences DFQATT (CDR1) and SNEGSKA (CDR2) are obtained from the germline V gene (reference sequence). V and J are trimmed by 2 bases and 8 bases, and the gene matches miss 9 bases of the junction. The donors were roughly 40 Caucasian individuals from Russia, aged roughly 6 to 100 years, who were systemically healthy. Each donor gave ten milliliters of peripheral blood, drawn into EDTA-treated Vacutainer tubes. Ficoll-Paque density-gradient centrifugation was used to isolate PBMCs, with at least 6 million obtained per sample. Total RNA was extracted from PBMCs with Trizol reagent, with at least 6 micrograms obtained per sample. For every donor, an aliquot of PBMCs went through flow cytometry to measure the percentages of naive CD45RAhigh/CD27high T cells. What the authors observed across the whole study: The long-lived group showed more naive CD4+ T cells, fewer expanded clones and increased TCR diversity than the aged group, suggesting age selection. The percentage of naive T cells measured by flow cytometry correlated strongly with observed TCR beta diversity. Because the CMV infection status of the donors was unknown, age-related changes in expanded clonotypes may potentially have been confounded. Estimates of total diversity from one million sequenced T cells were regarded as lower bounds and underestimates. Observed TCR beta diversity per million T cells fell roughly linearly with age, and a significant reduction was already apparent by age roughly 41. Because profiling used bulk unsorted PBMCs, naive and antigen-experienced compartments could not be compared conclusively.

The library was made by 5' RACE. The sample was run on an Illumina HiSeq 2500. The second PCR ran for roughly 7 to 12 cycles and used a J-beta primer mix along with a sample-barcoded 5' primer. Each TCR beta cDNA molecule received a unique molecular identifier from a template-switch 5' adaptor carrying 12 random nucleotides. Each sample yielded at least 2.5 million CDR3-containing paired-end reads. The Mint cDNA synthesis kit, primed by a TRBC-specific oligonucleotide, was used to synthesize first-strand cDNA from all RNA. After uracil-DNA glycosylase treatment, a first 18-cycle PCR used universal primers M1SS and BC2_uni_R on all cDNA. As for the authors' bioinformatics: Normalization of each sample was performed by random selection of 1 million high-quality reads, each carrying a distinct molecular identifier. Reads sharing molecular identifiers were discarded rather than binned into consensus sequences. CDR3 identification, clonotype clustering and error correction used MiTCR with a Q25 quality threshold and the strictest error-elimination algorithm. A nonparametric unseen species model using Euler transformation provided a lower-bound estimate of total TCR beta diversity. TCRdb took the public reads, trimmed them with fastp at Q25, ran MiXCR for clone calling and kept in-frame beta chains. Rows with one shared CDR3 protein collapse into an entry with the most common genes and DNA. TCRdb's processing, not the authors', yielded these V and J calls. Present in this sample are 920,000 or so distinct CDR3 sequences, under 45% of which were seen just once. Under 20% of the sample goes to the ten largest clones.

The material sequenced was blood. This TCR came from a woman aged 55-69 years in good health. This chain is built from TRBV20-1 and TRBJ2-4, and 7 junction bases match TRBD1. Read as DNA, the sequence is TGCAGTGCTAGAAACGACAGGGCAGTGGACATTCAGTACTTC. It translates to CSARNDRAVDIQYF.